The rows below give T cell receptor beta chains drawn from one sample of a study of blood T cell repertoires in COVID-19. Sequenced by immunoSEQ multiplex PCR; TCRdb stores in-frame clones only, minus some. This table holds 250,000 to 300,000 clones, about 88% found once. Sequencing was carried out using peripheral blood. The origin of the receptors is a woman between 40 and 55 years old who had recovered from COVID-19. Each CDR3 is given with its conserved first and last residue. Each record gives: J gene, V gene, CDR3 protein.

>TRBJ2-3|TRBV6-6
CASSSRQGDTDTQYF
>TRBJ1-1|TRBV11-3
CASSSQGSNTEAFF
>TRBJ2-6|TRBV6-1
CASSEDWTGLFSGANVLTF
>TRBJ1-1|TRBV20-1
CSARRGLEAFF
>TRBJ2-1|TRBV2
CASTMDRGGRNEQFF
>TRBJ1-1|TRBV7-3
CASSKSPRMNTEAFF
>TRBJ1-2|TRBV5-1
CASSLDSLYGYTF
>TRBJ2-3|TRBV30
CAWAFSVSQSTDTQYF
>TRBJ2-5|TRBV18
CASSPPWRETQYF
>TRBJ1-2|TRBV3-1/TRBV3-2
CASSQSTGGLFRYGYTF
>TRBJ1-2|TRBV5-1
CASSAIGRGDGYTF
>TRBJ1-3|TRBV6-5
CASSPGRTGGNTIYF
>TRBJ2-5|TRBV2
CAGGQYQETQYF
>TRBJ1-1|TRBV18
CASSHERTGWGEAFF
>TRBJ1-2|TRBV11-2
CASSLDWQGARGYTF
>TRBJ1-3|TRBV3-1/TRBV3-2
CASSQGHSGNTIYF
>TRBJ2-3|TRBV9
CASSIRTGADTQYF
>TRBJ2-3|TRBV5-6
CASSLTSVWATDTQYF